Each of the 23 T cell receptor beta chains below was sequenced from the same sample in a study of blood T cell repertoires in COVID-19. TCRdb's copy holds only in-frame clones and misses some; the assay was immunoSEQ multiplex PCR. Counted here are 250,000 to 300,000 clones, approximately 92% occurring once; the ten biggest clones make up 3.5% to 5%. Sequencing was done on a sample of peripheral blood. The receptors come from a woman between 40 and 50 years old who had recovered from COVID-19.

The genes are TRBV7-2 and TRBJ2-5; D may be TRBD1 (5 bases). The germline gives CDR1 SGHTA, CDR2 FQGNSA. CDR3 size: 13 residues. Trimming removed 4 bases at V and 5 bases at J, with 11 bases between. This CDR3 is CASSSRGWETQYF. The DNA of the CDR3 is TGTGCCAGCAGCTCAAGGGGCTGGGAGACCCAGTACTTC.

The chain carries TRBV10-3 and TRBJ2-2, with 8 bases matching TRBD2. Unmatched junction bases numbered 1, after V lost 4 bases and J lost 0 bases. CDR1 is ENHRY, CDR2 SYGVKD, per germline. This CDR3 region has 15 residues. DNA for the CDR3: TGTGCCATCAGTGTAGCGGGGCCGAACACCGGGGAGCTGTTTTTT. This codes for CAISVAGPNTGELFF.

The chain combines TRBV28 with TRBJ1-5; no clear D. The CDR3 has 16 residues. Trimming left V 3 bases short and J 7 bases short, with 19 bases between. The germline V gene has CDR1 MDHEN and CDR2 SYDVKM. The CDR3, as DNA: TGTGCCAGCAGTTTGCGCTCTAGGGAGAGGAAACAGCCCCAGCATTTT. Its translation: CASSLRSRERKQPQHF.

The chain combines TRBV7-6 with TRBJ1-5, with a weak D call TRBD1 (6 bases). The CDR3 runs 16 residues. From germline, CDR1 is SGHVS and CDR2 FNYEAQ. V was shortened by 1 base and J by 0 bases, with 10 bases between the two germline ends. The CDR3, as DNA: TGTGCCAGCAGCTTAGAAAGGGGGTTTAGCAATCAGCCCCAGCATTTT. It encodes CASSLERGFSNQPQHF.

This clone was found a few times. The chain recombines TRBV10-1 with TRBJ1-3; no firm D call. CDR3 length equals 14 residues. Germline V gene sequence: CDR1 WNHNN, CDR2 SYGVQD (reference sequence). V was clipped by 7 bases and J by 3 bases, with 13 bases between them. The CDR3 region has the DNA TGCGCCAGCATCGGGGAGAAAGGTGGAAACACCATATATTTT. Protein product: CASIGEKGGNTIYF.

Here the CDR3 DNA reads TGTGCCAGCAGCTTAGTGGGCCTAGCGGGAGGATTTGCAGATACGCAGTATTTT. Protein product: CASSLVGLAGGFADTQYF. The chain combines TRBV7-9 with TRBJ2-3, with 11 bases fitting TRBD2. This CDR3 is 18 amino acids long. The germline V gene has CDR1 SEHNR and CDR2 FQNEAQ (reference sequence). With 1 base clipped from V and 4 bases from J, the junction kept 10 bases outside the gene matches.

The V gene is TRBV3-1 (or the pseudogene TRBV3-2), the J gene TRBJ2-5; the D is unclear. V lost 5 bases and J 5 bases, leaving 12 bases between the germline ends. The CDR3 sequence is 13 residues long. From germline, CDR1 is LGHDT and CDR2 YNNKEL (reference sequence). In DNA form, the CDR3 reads TGTGCCAGCAGCGGGCCGGCACGGGAGACCCAGTACTTC. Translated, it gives CASSGPARETQYF.

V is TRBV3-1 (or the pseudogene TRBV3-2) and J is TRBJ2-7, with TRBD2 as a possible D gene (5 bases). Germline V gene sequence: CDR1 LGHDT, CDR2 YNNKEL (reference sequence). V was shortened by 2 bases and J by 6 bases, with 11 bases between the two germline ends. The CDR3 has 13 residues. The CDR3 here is CASSQTSFSEQYV. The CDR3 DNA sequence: TGTGCCAGCAGCCAAACTAGTTTTTCCGAGCAGTACGTC.

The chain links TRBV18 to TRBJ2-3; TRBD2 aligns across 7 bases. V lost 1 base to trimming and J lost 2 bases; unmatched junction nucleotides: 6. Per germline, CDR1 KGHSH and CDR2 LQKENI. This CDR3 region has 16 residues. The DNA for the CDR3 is TGTGCCAGCTCACCACGGCTAGCGGACAACACAGATACGCAGTATTTT. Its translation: CASSPRLADNTDTQYF.

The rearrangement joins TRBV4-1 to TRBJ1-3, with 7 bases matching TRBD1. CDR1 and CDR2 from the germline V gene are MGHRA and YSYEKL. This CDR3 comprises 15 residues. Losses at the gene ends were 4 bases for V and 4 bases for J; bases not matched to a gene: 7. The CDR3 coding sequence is TGCGCCAGCAGCCGAAACAGGGGAATAGGAAACACCATATATTTT. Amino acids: CASSRNRGIGNTIYF.

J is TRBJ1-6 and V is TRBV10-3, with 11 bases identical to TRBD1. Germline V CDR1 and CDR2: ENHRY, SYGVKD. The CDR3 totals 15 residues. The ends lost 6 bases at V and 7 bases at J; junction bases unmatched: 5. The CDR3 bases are TGTGCCATCAGCAGGACAGGGGGCGCAAATTCACCCCTCCACTTT. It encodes CAISRTGGANSPLHF.

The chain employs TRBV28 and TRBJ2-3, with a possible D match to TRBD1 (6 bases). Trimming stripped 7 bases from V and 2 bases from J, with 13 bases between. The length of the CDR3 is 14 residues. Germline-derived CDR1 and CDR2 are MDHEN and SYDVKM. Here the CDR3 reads CASTLQGYTDTQYF. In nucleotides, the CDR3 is TGTGCCAGCACCCTACAGGGTTACACAGATACGCAGTATTTT. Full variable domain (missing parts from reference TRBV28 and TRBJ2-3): DVKVTQSSRYLVKRTGEKVFLECVQDMDHENMFWYRQDPGLGLRLIYFSYDVKMKEKGDIPEGYSVSREKKERFSLILESASTNQTSMYLCASTLQGYTDTQYFGPGTRLTVL.

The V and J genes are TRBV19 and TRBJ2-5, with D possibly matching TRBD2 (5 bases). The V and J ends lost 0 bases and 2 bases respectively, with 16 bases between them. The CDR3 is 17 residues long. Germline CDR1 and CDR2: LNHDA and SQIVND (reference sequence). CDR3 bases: TGTGCCAGTAGTATAGAGTTAAGGACGCGGGCACAAGAGACCCAGTACTTC. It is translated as CASSIELRTRAQETQYF.

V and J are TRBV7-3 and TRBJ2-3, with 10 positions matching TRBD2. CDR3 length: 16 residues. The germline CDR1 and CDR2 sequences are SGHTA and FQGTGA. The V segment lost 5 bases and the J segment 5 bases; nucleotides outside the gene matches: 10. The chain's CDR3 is CASSRSSLAGEDTQYF. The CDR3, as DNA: TGTGCCAGCAGCCGTAGCTCCCTAGCGGGGGAAGATACGCAGTATTTT.

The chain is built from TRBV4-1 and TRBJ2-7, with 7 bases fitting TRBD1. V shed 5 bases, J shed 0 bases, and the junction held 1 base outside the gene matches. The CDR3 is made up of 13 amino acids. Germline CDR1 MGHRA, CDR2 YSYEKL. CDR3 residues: CASSWDSSYEQYF. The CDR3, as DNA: TGCGCCAGCAGCTGGGACAGCTCCTACGAGCAGTACTTC.

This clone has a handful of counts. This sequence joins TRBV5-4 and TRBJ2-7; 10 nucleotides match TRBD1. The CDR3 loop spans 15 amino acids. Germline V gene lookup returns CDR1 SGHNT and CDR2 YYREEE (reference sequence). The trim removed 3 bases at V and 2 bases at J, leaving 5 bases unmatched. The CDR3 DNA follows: TGTGCCAGCAGCTATGGGACAGGGGATCCCTACGAGCAGTACTTC. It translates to CASSYGTGDPYEQYF.

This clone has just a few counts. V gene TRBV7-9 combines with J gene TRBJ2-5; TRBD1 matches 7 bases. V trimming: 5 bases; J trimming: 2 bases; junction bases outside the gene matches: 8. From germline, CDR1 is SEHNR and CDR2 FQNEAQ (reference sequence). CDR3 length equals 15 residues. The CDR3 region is CASSPRGTVQETQYF. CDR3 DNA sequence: TGTGCCAGCAGCCCCCGTGGGACAGTTCAAGAGACCCAGTACTTC.

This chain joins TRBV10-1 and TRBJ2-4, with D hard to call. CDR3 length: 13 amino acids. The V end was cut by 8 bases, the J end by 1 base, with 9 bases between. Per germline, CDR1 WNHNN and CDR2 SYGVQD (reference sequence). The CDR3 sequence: CASGDPAKNIQYF. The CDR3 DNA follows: TGCGCCAGCGGAGACCCTGCCAAAAACATTCAGTACTTC.

CDR3 DNA: TGTGCCAGCACCCAGTCTCTCACCGGGGAGCTGTTTTTT. This gives the protein CASTQSLTGELFF. The gene calls are TRBV6-5 and TRBJ2-2, with unresolved D. The CDR3 sequence is 13 residues long. Germline V CDR1 and CDR2: MNHEY, SVGAGI. V was shortened by 7 bases and J by 4 bases, with 10 bases between the two germline ends.

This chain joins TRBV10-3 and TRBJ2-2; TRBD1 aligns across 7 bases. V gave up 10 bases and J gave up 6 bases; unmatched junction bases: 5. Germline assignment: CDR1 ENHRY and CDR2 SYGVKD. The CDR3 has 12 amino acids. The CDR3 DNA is TGTGCCACCACCCAGGGGGCCGGGGAGCTGTTTTTT. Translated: CATTQGAGELFF.

The CDR3 protein is CASSTIRGREGKNEQFF. For the CDR3, the DNA is TGTGCCAGCAGCACCATTCGAGGGCGGGAGGGTAAGAATGAGCAGTTCTTC. The chain uses TRBV9 and TRBJ2-1; 9 bases fit TRBD2. Looked up from germline, CDR1 is SGDLS and CDR2 is YYNGEE. Trimming cost V 4 bases and J 7 bases; bases outside gene matches: 15. The CDR3 is made up of 17 amino acids.

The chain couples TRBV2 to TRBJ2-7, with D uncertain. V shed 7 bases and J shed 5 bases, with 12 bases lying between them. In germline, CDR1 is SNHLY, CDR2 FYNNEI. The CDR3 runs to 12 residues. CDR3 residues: CASKERNDEQYF. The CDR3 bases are TGTGCCAGCAAGGAGCGTAATGACGAGCAGTACTTC.

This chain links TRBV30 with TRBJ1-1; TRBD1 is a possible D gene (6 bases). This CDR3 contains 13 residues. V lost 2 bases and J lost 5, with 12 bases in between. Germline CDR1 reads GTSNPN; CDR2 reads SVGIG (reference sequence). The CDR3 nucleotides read TGTGCCTGGAGTCGGGCAGGGGAAACTGAAGCTTTCTTT. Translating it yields CAWSRAGETEAFF.